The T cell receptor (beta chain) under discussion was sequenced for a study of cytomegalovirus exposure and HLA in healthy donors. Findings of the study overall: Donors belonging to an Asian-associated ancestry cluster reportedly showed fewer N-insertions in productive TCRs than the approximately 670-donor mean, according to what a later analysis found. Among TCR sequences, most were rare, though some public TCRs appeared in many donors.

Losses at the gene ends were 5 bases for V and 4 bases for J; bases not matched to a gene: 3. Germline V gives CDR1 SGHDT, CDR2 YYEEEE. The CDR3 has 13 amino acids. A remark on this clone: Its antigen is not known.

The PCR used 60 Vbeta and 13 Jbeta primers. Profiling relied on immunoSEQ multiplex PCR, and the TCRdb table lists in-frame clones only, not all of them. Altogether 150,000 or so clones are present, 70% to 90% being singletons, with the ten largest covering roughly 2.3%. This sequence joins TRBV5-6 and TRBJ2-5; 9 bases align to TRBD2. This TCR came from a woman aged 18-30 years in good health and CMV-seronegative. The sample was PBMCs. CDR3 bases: TGTGCCAGCAGTTCGACTAGCGGAGAGACCCAGTACTTC. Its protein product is CASSSTSGETQYF. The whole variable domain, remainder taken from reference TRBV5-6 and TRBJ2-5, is DAGVTQSPTHLIKTRGQQVTLRCSPKSGHDTVSWYQQALGQGPQFIFQYYEEEERQRGNFPDRFSGHQFPNYSSELNVNALLLGDSALYLCASSSTSGETQYFGPGTRLLVL.